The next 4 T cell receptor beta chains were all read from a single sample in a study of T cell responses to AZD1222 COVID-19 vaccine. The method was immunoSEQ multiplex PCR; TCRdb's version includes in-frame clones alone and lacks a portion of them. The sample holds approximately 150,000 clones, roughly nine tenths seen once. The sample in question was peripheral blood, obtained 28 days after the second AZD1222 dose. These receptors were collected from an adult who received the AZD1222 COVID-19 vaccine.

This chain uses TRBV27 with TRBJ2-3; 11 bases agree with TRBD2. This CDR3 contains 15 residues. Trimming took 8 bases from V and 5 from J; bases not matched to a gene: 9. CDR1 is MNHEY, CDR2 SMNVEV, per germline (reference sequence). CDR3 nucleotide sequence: TGTGCCAGCCAAAGACTAGCGGGGTTGATAGATACGCAGTATTTT. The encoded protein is CASQRLAGLIDTQYF.

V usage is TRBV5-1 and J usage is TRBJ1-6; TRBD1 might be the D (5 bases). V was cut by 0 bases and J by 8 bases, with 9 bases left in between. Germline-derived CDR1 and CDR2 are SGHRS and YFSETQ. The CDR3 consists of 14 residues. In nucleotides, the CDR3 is TGCGCCAGCAGCTTGGGGGGGTATCATTCACCCCTCCACTTT. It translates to CASSLGGYHSPLHF.

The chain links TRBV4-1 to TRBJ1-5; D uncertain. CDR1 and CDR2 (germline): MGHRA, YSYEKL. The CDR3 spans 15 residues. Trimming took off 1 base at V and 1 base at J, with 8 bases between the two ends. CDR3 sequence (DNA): TGCGCCAGCAGCCAAGTCAGTCTCAGCAATCAGCCCCAGCATTTT. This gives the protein CASSQVSLSNQPQHF.

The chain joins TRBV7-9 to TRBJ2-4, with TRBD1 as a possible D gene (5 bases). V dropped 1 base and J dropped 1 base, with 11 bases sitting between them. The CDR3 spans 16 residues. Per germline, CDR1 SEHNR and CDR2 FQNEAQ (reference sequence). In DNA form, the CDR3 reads TGTGCCAGCAGCTTAGGGGCAGGGCTGGCCAAAAACATTCAGTACTTC. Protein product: CASSLGAGLAKNIQYF.